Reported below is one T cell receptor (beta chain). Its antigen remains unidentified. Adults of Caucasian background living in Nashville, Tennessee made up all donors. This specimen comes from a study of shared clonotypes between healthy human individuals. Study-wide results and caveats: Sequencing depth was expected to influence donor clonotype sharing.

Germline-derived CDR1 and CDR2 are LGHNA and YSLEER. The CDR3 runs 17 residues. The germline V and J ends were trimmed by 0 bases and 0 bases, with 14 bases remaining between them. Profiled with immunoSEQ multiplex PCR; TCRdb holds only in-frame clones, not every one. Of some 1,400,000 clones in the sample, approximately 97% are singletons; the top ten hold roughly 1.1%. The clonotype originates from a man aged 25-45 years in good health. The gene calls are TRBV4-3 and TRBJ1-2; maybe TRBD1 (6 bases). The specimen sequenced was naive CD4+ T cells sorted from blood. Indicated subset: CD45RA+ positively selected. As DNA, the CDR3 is TGCGCCAGCAGCCAAGATAGAACAGGGCCGCCTAACTATGGCTACACCTTC. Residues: CASSQDRTGPPNYGYTF.